The 4 T cell receptor beta chains given below trace back to one sample, sequenced in a study of PD-1 blockade in mismatch repair-deficient tumors. TCRdb keeps only in-frame clones here, not all; method: immunoSEQ multiplex PCR. There are about 120,000 clones in the sample; roughly 90% occur only once, and over 9.5% lies in the top ten. This sample comprised peripheral blood, obtained roughly 70 weeks after starting pembrolizumab. The receptor source for this set is an adult with mismatch repair-deficient cancer.

V usage is TRBV7-9 and J usage is TRBJ2-7; D might be TRBD2 (6 bases). Trimming removed 5 bases from V and 3 bases from J, with 20 bases in between. Germline CDR1 SEHNR, CDR2 FQNEAQ (reference sequence). The CDR3 is 16 amino acids. CDR3 in DNA: TGTGCCAGCAGCGAAAGTAACGGGAGAGGATACTACGAGCAGTACTTC. Translation: CASSESNGRGYYEQYF.

V usage is TRBV7-2 and J usage is TRBJ2-7, with TRBD2 matching over 10 bases. V dropped 2 bases and J dropped 1; count of bases not matched to a gene: 2. The CDR3 extends over 15 amino acids. Germline V gene sequence: CDR1 SGHTA, CDR2 FQGNSA. CDR3 amino acids: CASSLYSGRSYEQYF. CDR3 coding DNA: TGTGCCAGCAGCTTATATAGCGGGAGGTCCTACGAGCAGTACTTC.

Here the CDR3 DNA reads TGTGCCAGCAGGGAGGGGACTAGCGGGAGCTACGAGCAGTACTTC. Amino acids: CASREGTSGSYEQYF. The gene calls are TRBV11-2 and TRBJ2-7; 14 bases line up with TRBD2. The CDR3 runs to 15 residues. Germline-derived CDR1 and CDR2 are SGHAT and FQNNGV. Trimming cost V 6 bases and J 3 bases; bases outside gene matches: 4.

The rearrangement joins TRBV11-2 to TRBJ2-1, with D possibly being TRBD1 (6 bases). CDR1 is SGHAT, CDR2 FQNNGV, per germline. Trimming stripped 4 bases from V and 4 bases from J, with 14 bases between. This CDR3 region has 15 residues. Here the CDR3 reads CASSSDRDTYNEQFF. CDR3 bases: TGTGCCAGCAGCTCCGACCGGGACACATACAATGAGCAGTTCTTC.